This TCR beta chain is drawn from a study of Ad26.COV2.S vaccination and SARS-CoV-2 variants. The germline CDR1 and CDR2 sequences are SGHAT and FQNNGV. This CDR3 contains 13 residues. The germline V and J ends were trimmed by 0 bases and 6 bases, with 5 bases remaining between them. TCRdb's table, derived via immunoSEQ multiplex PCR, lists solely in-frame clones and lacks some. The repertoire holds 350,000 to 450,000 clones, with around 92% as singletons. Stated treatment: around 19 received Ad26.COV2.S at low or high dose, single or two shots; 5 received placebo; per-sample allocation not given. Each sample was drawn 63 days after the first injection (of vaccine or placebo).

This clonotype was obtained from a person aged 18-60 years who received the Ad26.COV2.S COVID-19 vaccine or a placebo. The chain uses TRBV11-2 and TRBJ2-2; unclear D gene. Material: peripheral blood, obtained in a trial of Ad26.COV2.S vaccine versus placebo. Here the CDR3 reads CASSLEVSGELFF. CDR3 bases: TGTGCCAGCAGCTTAGAAGTTTCCGGGGAGCTGTTTTTT.